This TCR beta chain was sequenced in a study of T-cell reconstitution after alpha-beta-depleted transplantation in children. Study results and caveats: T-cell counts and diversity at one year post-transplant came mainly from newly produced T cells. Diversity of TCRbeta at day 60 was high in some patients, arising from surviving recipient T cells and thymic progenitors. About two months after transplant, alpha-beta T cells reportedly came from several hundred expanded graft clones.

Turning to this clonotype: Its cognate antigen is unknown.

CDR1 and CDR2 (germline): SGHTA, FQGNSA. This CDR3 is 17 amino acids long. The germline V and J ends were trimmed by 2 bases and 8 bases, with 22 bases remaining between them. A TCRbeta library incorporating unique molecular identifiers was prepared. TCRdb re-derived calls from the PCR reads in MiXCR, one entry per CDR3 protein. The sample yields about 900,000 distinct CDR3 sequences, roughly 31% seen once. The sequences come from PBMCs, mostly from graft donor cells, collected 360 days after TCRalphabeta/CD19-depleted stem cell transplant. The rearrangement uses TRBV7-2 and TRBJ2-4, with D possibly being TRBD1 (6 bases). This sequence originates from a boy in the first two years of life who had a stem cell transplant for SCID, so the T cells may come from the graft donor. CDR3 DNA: TGTGCCAGCAGCTTACCCTCGGACCCTGGGGGCTGGGACATTCAGTACTTC. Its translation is CASSLPSDPGGWDIQYF. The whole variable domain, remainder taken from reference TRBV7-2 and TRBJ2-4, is GAGVSQSPSNKVTEKGKDVELRCDPISGHTALYWYRQSLGQGLEFLIYFQGNSAPDKSGLPSDRFSAERTGGSVSTLTIQRTQQEDSAVYLCASSLPSDPGGWDIQYFGAGTRLSVL.